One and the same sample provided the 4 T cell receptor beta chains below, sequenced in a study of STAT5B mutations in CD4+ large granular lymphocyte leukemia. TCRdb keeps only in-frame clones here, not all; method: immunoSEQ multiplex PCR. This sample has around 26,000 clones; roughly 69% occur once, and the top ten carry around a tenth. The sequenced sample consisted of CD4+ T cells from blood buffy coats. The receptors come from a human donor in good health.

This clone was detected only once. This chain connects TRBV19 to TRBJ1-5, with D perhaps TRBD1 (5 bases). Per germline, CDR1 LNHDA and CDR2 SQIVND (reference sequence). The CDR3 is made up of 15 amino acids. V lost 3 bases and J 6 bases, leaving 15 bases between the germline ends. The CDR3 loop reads CASSILGRVGQPQHF. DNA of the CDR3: TGTGCCAGTAGTATCCTCGGCAGGGTGGGTCAGCCCCAGCATTTT.

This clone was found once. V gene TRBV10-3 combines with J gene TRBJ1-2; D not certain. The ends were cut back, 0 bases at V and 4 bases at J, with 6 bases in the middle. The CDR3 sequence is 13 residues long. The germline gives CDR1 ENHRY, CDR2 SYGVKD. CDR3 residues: CAISESNSYGYTF. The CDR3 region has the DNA TGTGCCATCAGTGAGTCGAACAGCTATGGCTACACCTTC.

For the CDR3, the DNA is TGTGCCATCGCTTCCCCCGGCGATGAAAAACTGTTTTTT. Protein: CAIASPGDEKLFF. V usage is TRBV10-3 and J usage is TRBJ1-4; D gene uncertain. Deletions cut 8 bases from V and 6 bases from J, with 13 bases between. The CDR3 loop spans 13 amino acids. The germline CDR1 and CDR2 sequences are ENHRY and SYGVKD.

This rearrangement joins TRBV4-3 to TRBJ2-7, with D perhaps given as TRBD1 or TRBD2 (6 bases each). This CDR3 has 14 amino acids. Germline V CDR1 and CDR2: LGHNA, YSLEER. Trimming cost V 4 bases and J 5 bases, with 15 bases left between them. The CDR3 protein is CASSPGGLKDEQYV. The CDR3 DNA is TGCGCCAGCAGCCCTGGGGGGCTTAAGGACGAGCAGTACGTC.